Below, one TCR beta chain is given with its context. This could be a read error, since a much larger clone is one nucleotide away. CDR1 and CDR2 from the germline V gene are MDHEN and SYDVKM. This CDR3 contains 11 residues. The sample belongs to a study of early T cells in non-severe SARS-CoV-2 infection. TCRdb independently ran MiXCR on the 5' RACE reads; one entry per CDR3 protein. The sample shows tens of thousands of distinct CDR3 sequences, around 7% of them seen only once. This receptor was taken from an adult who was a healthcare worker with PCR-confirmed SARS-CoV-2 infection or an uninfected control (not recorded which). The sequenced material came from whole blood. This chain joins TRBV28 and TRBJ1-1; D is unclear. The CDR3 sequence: CASINSREAYF. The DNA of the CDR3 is TGTGCCAGCATAAACAGCCGAGAAGCTTACTTT.